A selection of T cell receptor beta chains follows, all from one sample in a study of OX40 agonist ivuxolimab in advanced cancers. Profiling relied on immunoSEQ multiplex PCR, and the TCRdb table lists in-frame clones only, not all of them. Of approximately 52,000 clones in the sample, 70% to 90% were seen once. Sequenced here: CD4+ or CD8+ T cells sorted from blood, sampled in a trial of the OX40 agonist ivuxolimab. The receptors here all came from an adult with an advanced solid tumor such as melanoma, head and neck, liver or kidney cancer. CDR3s leave out the opening cysteine and the closing phenylalanine or tryptophan. Fields, in order: CDR3 length, V gene, J gene, CDR3 protein.

13,TRBV19,TRBJ2-3,ASSRTGALRDTQY
12,TRBV5-1,TRBJ1-1,ASSFTGGGTEAF
14,TRBV5-4,TRBJ2-1,ASSALSGRGNNEQF
11,TRBV18,TRBJ2-7,ASSPLSNHEQY
15,TRBV7-8,TRBJ1-2,ASSLGRGRDWDYGYT
12,TRBV9,TRBJ2-5,ASSPNPAGGTQY
11,TRBV2,TRBJ1-1,ASSESGGTEAF
13,TRBV29-1,TRBJ2-3,SVVGGGAGTDTQY
13,TRBV6-1,TRBJ2-7,ASGPLGRDVTEQY
13,TRBV6-1,TRBJ2-1,ASSPGSGRAREQF
14,TRBV12-5,TRBJ1-5,ASGLAHGGARRPQH
13,TRBV19,TRBJ1-2,ASSIGGNLNYGYT
12,TRBV28,TRBJ1-2,ASEAFSPPNGYT
14,TRBV7-3,TRBJ1-3,ASSLEPGSSGNTIY
12,TRBV28,TRBJ1-5,ASSRDRTNQPQH
12,TRBV7-2,TRBJ2-1,ASSLIPGYNEQF
16,TRBV7-2,TRBJ2-2,ASSLAMGAGGNTGELF
12,TRBV28,TRBJ2-1,ASRAGGSYNEQF
14,TRBV7-2,TRBJ2-2,ASSLNGGRITGELF
13,TRBV6-5,TRBJ2-3,ASSYSGTSTDTQY
11,TRBV5-6,TRBJ2-7,ASSLVGANEQY
12,TRBV2,TRBJ2-7,ASRGLADTYEQY
14,TRBV7-2,TRBJ1-6,ASSLNGPLNNSPLH
10,TRBV10-2,TRBJ2-7,ASTTGGYEQY
16,TRBV27,TRBJ1-2,ASSLMGQPLLTLYGYT
18,TRBV5-1,TRBJ2-1,ASSLYRDRVMRGMYNEQF